This record covers a single T cell receptor (beta chain). The data originate from a study of T cell changes during pregnancy in multiple sclerosis. Germline loops: CDR1 SGHAT, CDR2 FQNNGV. There are 15 residues in the CDR3. Trimming took 1 base from V and 7 from J, leaving 13 bases between them. TCRdb's copy holds only in-frame clones and misses some; the assay was immunoSEQ multiplex PCR. Here the sample spans 45,000 to 55,000 clones, 90% to 95% being singletons. The sample in question was peripheral blood, obtained after pregnancy. This chain links TRBV11-2 with TRBJ1-4; D unclear. The receptor was derived from a female donor with multiple sclerosis, enrolled in a pregnancy study. CDR3 nucleotides: TGTGCCAGCAGCTTAGGGTATAGTCTTCGTGAAAAACTGTTTTTT. As protein: CASSLGYSLREKLFF.